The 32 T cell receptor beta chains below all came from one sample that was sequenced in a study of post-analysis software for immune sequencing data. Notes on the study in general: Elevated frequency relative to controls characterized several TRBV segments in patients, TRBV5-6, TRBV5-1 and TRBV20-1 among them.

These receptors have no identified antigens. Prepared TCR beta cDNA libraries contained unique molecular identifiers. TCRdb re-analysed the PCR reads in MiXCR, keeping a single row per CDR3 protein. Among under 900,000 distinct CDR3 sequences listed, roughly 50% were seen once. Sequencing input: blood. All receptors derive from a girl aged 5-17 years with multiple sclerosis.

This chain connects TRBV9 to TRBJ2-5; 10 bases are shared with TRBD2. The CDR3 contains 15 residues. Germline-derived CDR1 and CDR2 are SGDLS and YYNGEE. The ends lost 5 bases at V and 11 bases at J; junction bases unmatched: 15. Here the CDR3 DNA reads TGTGCCAGCAGTGGACCTAGCGGGGGTAGTGGTGAGCAGTACTTC. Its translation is CASSGPSGGSGEQYF.

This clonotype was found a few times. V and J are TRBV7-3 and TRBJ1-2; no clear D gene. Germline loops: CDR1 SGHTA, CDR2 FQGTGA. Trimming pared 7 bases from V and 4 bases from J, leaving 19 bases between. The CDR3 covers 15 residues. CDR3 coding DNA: TGTGCCAGCACACCATATCCTTCTTACGGCTATGGCTACACCTTC. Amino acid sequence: CASTPYPSYGYGYTF.

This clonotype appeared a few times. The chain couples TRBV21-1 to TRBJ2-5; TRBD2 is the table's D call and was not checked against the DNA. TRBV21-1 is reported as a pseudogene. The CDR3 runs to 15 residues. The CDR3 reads CASSKDGKATRTQYF. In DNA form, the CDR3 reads TGTGCCAGCAGCAAAGACGGGAAGGCTACCCGGACCCAGTACTTC.

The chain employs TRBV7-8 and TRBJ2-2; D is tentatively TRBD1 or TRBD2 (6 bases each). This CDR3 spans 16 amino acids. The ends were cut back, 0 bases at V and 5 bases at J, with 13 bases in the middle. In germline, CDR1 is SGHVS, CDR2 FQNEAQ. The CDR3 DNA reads TGTGCCAGCAGCTTAGCGCGGAGGGGGAGGACCGGGGAGCTGTTTTTT. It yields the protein CASSLARRGRTGELFF.

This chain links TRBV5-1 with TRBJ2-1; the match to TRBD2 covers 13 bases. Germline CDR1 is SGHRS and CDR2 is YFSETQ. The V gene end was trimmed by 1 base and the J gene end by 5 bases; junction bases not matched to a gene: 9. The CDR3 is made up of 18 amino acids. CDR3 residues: CASSLRLAGGPIHNEQFF. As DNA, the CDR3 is TGCGCCAGCAGCTTGAGACTAGCGGGGGGACCAATCCACAATGAGCAGTTCTTC.

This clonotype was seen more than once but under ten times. The CDR3 sequence: CASSFAPDEAFF. CDR3 nucleotides: TGTGCCAGCAGCTTTGCCCCTGATGAAGCTTTCTTT. V usage is TRBV7-9 and J usage is TRBJ1-1; unclear D gene. The V gene lost 3 bases and the J gene lost 7 bases, with 9 bases spanning the gap. The germline V gene encodes CDR1 SEHNR and CDR2 FQNEAQ (reference sequence). CDR3 length equals 12 residues.

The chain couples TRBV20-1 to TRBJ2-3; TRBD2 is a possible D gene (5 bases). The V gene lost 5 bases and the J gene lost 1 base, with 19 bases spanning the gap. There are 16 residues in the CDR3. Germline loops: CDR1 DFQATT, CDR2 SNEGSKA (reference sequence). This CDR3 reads CSAPRASHKGTDTQYF. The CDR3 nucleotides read TGCAGTGCTCCGAGGGCGTCTCATAAGGGCACAGATACGCAGTATTTT.

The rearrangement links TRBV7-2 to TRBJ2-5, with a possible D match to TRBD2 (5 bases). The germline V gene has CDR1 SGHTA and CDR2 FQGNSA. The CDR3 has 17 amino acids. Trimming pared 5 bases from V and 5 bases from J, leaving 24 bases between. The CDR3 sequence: CASSPPRWASIAETQYF. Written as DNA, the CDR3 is TGTGCCAGCAGCCCCCCCCGCTGGGCTAGTATAGCGGAGACCCAGTACTTC.

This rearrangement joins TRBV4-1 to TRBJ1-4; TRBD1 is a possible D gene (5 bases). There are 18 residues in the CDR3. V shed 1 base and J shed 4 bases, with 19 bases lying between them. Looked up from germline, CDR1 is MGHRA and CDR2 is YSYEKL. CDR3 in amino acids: CASSQVMVRALRNEKLFF. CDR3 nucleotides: TGCGCCAGCAGCCAAGTAATGGTCAGGGCCCTCCGTAATGAAAAACTGTTTTTT.

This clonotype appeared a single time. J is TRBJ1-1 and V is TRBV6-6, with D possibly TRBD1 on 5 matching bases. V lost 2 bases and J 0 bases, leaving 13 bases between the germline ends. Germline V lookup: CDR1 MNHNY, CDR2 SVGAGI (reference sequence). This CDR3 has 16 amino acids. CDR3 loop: CASSYVQGSMNTEAFF. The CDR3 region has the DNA TGTGCCAGCAGTTACGTCCAGGGCTCCATGAACACTGAAGCTTTCTTT.

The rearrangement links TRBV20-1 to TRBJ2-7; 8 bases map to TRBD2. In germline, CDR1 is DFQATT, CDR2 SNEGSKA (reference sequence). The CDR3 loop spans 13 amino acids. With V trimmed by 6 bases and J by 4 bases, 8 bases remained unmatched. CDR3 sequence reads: CSASEASGYEQYF. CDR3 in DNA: TGCAGTGCCTCCGAGGCTAGCGGGTACGAGCAGTACTTC.

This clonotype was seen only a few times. The CDR3 loop is CASSQGGLVRYQETQYF. The CDR3 nucleotides read TGTGCCAGCAGCCAAGGGGGACTAGTCCGGTACCAAGAGACCCAGTACTTC. The rearrangement uses TRBV3-1 and TRBJ2-5; the match to TRBD2 covers 8 bases. This CDR3 is 17 amino acids long. Germline CDR1 reads LGHDT; CDR2 reads YNNKEL (reference sequence). V was pared by 1 base and J by 0 bases, with 7 bases of the junction left unmatched.

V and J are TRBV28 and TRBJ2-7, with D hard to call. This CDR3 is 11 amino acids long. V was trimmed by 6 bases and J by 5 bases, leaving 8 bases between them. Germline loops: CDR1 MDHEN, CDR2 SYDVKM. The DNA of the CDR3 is TGTGCCAGCAGGGGTACGAACGAGCAGTACTTC. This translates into CASRGTNEQYF.

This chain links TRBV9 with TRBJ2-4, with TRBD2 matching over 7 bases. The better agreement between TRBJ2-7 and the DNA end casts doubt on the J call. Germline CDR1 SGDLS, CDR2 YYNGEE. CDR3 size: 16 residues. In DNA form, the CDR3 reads TGTGCCAGCAGCCCAATCGGGGGGTCTCTATCCTACGAGCAGTACTTC. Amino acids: CASSPIGGSLSYEQYF.

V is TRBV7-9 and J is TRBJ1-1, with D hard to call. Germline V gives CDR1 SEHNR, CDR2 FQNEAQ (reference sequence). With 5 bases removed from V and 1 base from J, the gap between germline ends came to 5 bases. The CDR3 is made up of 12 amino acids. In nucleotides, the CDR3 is TGTGCCAGCAGCGCTAAGAACACTGAAGCTTTCTTT. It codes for CASSAKNTEAFF.

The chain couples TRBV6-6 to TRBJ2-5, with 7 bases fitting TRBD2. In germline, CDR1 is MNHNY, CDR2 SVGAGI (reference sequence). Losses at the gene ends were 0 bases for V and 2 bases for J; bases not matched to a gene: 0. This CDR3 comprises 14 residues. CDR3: CASSYSGLQETQYF. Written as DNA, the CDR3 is TGTGCCAGCAGTTACTCGGGACTACAAGAGACCCAGTACTTC.

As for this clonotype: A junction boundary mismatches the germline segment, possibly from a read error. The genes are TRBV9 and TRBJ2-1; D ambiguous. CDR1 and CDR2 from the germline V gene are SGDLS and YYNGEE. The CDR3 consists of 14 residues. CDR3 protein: CANSTRAAGNEQFF. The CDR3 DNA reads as TGTGCCAACAGCACAAGGGCTGCTGGCAATGAGCAGTTCTTC.

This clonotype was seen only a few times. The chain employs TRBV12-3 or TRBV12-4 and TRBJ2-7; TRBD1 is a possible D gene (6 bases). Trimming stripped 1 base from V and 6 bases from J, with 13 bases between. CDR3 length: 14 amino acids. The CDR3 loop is CASSLGARGAEQYF. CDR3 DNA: TGTGCCAGCAGTTTAGGGGCCAGGGGTGCCGAGCAGTACTTC.

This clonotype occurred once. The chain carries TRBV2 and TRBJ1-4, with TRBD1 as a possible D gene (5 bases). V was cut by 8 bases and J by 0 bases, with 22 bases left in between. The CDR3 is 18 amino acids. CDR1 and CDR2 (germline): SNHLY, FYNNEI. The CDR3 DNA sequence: TGTGCCAGCGAGGTTGGGACCCACCAGAGGTCAACTAATGAAAAACTGTTTTTT. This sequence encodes CASEVGTHQRSTNEKLFF.

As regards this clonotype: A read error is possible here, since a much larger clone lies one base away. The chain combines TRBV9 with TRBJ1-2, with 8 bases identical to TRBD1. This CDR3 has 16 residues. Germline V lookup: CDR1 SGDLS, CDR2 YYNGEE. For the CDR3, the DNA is TGTGCCAACAGCCCCCTCCTAAAGGACAGGGAGCATGGCTACACCTTC. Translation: CANSPLLKDREHGYTF.

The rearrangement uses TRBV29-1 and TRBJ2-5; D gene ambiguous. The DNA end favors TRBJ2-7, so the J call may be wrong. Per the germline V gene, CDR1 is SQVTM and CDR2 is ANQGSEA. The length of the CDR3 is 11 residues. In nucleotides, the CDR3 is TGCAGCGTTGCGGGCGCCTACGAGCAGTACTTC. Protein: CSVAGAYEQYF.

CDR3 bases: TGCAGCGTCGGACAGGGGGCATTAGATACGCAGTATTTT. Its protein is CSVGQGALDTQYF. The chain employs TRBV29-1 and TRBJ2-3, with 11 positions matching TRBD1. V was pared by 6 bases and J by 5 bases, with 4 bases of the junction left unmatched. CDR1 is SQVTM and CDR2 is ANQGSEA in the germline V gene. The CDR3 covers 13 residues.

The CDR3 protein is CASSWPGQGLRSNYGYTF. Here the CDR3 DNA reads TGTGCCAGCAGTTGGCCGGGACAGGGCTTAAGAAGTAACTATGGCTACACCTTC. The genes are TRBV6-5 and TRBJ1-2; 9 nucleotides align to TRBD1. The V gene end was trimmed by 4 bases and the J gene end by 1 base; junction bases not matched to a gene: 13. CDR1 and CDR2 (germline): MNHEY, SVGAGI. The CDR3 runs 18 residues.

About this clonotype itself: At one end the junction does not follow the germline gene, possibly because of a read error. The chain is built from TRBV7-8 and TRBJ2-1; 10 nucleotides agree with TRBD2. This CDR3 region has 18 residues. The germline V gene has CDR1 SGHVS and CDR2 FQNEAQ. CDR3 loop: CASSPQGRTSGGPHEQDF. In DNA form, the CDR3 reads TGTGCCAGCAGCCCCCAGGGGAGGACTAGCGGAGGGCCCCACGAGCAGGACTTC.

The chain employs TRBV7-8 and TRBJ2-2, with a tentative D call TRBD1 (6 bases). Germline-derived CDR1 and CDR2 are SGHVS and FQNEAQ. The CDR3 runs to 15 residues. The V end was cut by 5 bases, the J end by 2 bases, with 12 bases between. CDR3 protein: CASSPNRDNTGELFF. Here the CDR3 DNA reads TGTGCCAGCAGCCCCAACAGGGATAACACCGGGGAGCTGTTTTTT.

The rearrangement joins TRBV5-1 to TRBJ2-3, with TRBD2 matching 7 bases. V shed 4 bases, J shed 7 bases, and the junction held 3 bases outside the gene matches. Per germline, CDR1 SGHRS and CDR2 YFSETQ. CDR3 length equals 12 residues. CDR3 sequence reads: CASSGGLHTQYF. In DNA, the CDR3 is TGCGCCAGCAGCGGGGGACTACATACGCAGTATTTT.

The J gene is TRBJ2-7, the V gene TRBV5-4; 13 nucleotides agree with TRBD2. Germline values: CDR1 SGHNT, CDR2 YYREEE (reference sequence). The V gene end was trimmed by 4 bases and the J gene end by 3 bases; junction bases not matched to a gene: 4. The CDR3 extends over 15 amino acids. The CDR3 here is CASSPWTSGSYEQYF. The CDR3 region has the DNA TGTGCCAGCAGCCCATGGACTAGCGGGAGCTACGAGCAGTACTTC.

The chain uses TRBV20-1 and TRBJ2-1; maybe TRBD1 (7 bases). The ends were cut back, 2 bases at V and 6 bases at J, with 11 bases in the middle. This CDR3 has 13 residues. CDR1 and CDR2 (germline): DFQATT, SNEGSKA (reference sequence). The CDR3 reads CSARSQGGNEQFF. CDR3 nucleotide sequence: TGCAGTGCTAGATCCCAGGGGGGCAATGAGCAGTTCTTC.

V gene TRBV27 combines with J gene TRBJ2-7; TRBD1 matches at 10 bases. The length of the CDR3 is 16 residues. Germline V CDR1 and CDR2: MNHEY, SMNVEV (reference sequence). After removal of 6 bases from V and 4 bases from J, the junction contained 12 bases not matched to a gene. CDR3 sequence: CASSPGFRTGGYEQYF. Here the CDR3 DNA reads TGTGCCAGCAGCCCAGGTTTCAGGACAGGGGGGTACGAGCAGTACTTC.

CDR3 amino acids: CASSQDGRGDREQYF. DNA of the CDR3: TGCGCCAGCAGCCAAGATGGGCGGGGAGATAGGGAGCAGTACTTC. V and J are TRBV4-1 and TRBJ2-5; a weak D match, TRBD2 (6 bases). In germline, CDR1 is MGHRA, CDR2 YSYEKL. Trimming removed 0 bases from V and 11 bases from J, with 19 bases in between. The CDR3 runs to 15 residues.

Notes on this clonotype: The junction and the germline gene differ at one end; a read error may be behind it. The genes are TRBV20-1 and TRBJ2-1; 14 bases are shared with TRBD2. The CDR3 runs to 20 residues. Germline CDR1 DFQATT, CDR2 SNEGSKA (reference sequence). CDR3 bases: TGCAGTGCTGGAGATCTCCTGACTAGCGGGGGGGATAGCTCCTACAATGAGCAGTTCTTC. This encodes CSAGDLLTSGGDSSYNEQFF.

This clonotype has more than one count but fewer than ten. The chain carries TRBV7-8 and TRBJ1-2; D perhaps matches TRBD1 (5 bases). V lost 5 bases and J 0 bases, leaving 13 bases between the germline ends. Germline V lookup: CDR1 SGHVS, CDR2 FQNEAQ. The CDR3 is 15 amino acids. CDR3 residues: CASSPQRGANYGYTF. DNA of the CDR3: TGTGCCAGCAGCCCCCAGCGAGGGGCTAACTATGGCTACACCTTC. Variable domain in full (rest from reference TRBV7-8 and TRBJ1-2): GAGVSQSPRYKVAKRGQDVALRCDPISGHVSLFWYQQALGQGPEFLTYFQNEAQLDKSGLPSDRFFAERPEGSVSTLKIQRTQQEDSAVYLCASSPQRGANYGYTFGSGTRLTVV.